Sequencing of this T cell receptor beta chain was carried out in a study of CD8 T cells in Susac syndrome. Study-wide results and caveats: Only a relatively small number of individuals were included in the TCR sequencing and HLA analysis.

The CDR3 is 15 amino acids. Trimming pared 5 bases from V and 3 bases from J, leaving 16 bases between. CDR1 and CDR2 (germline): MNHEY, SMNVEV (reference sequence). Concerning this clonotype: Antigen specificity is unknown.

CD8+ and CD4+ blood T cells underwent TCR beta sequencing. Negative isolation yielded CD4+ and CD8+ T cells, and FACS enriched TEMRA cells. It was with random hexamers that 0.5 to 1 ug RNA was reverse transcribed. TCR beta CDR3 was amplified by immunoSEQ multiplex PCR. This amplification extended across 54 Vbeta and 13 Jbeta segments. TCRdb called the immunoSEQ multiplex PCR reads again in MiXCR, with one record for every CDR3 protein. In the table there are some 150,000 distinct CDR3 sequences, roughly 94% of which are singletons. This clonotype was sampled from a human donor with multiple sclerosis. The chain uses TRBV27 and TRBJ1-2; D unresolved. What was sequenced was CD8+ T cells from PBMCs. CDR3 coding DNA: TGTGCCAGCAGTCTTTTAGGTGCTGGCGACTATGGCTACACCTTC. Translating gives CASSLLGAGDYGYTF.